The entry below describes one T cell receptor (beta chain). Its antigen remains unidentified. Base qualities were left out, and no much larger clone turns up one base away. The immunoSEQ Assay was used to sequence TCRbeta CDR3 regions. After extraction, genomic DNA underwent amplification by bias-controlled multiplex PCR, followed by high-throughput sequencing. The original pipeline was this. To quantify the absolute abundance of every unique TCRbeta CDR3 region, sequences were collapsed and filtered. Usable DNA was measured by amplifying reference genes present in all nucleated cells, and TCRbeta template counts were normalized to that usable DNA to estimate T cell fraction. Repertoire TCRs were annotated as SARS-CoV-2-specific by exact matching of V gene, CDR3 amino acid sequence and J gene to a known reactive TCR set. The reference SARS-CoV-2 TCR set was obtained from MIRA and was filtered for enrichment in COVID-19-positive ImmuneCODE repertoires, whereby public or cross-reactive TCRs were removed. Based on the MIRA antigens, annotated TCRs were further analysed at the level of specific ORF or position within ORF. Breadth was defined as the number of annotated unique rearrangements divided by the total number of unique productive rearrangements, and depth was defined as the summed frequency of the annotated unique rearrangements. Group comparisons of TCR breadth used two-sided Wilcoxon rank-sum tests. TCRdb stores this immuneACCESS table with in-frame sequences only. Part of the clones is absent; in the studies checked, under half of the shortfall reflects unresolved V genes, and no reason is known for the rest. For V, J and clone size, that table is used; D and trimming come from the DNA. The sample includes 450,000 to 550,000 clones, with roughly nine tenths observed a single time. Clones ranked in the top ten supply more than 1.5% of the sample.

Taken with the paper, the label for treatment or condition translates to: roughly 20 received Ad26.COV2.S at low or high dose, single or two shots; about 5 received placebo; per-sample allocation not given. For vaccine and placebo recipients, the sequenced repertoires came from samples collected on day 63 after the first injection. Between 29 July and 7 August 2020, Cohort 1b enrolled about two dozen adults aged 18-55 years at one site in Boston, USA. Ad26.COV2.S consisted of a replication-incompetent adenovirus type 26 vector by which a prefusion-stabilized SARS-CoV-2 spike protein from the original Wuhan strain was expressed. The source of the sample is a study of Ad26.COV2.S vaccination and SARS-CoV-2 variants (dated by TCRdb to 2020 to 2023). Looking at the study overall: Donors in the vaccine arm were drawn from COV1001, a multicentre, randomized, double-blind, placebo-controlled phase I-IIa trial testing Ad26.COV2.S in healthy adults. Ad26.COV2.S was given intramuscularly at 5x10^10 or 1x10^11 viral particles, as a single shot or as two shots 56 days apart. Sequencing of the TCRbeta repertoire served to evaluate the specificity and breadth of SARS-CoV-2-reactive T cell receptors following Ad26.COV2.S vaccination. The TCR-sequenced set comprised approximately 30 samples: about 19 Ad26.COV2.S vaccine recipients, 5 placebo recipients and 8 SARS-CoV-2 convalescent individuals. Participants in the trial were split at random into five groups of five each, receiving low-dose or high-dose Ad26.COV2.S once or twice, or else placebo on both occasions. Blinding of investigators to trial group allocation was maintained during experiments and outcome assessment.

From cysteine to phenylalanine, the CDR3 is 15 amino acids long. The only DNA kept is the CDR3, 45 bases in frame from the first base. According to the germline V gene, CDR1 reads MDHEN and CDR2 reads SYDVKM. The V and J ends are trimmed by 6 bases and 5 bases, leaving 19 bases between them. The investigation overall reported the following: After vaccination, substantial breadth of spike-specific CD8+ and CD4+ T cell responses was reported. Vaccine and placebo recipients had similar non-spike TCR breadth, a finding consistent with the vaccine containing only spike. Higher spike-specific TCR breadth was observed in Ad26.COV2.S recipients than in placebo recipients (P = 0.0014). The authors noted that total T cell responses may have been underestimated by the TCR breadth and depth analyses. Comparing responses between vaccine doses or regimens was not something the study was powered to do.

The clonotype originates from a person aged 18-65 years who received the Ad26.COV2.S COVID-19 vaccine or a placebo. The sequencing used peripheral blood, collected in a trial of Ad26.COV2.S vaccine versus placebo. Here the chain combines TRBV28 and TRBJ1-1; a weak D assignment points to TRBD1 (6 bases agree). The CDR3 here reads CASRQRQVIGTEAFF. At the DNA level, the sequence is TGTGCCAGCAGACAAAGACAGGTTATTGGGACTGAAGCTTTCTTT.